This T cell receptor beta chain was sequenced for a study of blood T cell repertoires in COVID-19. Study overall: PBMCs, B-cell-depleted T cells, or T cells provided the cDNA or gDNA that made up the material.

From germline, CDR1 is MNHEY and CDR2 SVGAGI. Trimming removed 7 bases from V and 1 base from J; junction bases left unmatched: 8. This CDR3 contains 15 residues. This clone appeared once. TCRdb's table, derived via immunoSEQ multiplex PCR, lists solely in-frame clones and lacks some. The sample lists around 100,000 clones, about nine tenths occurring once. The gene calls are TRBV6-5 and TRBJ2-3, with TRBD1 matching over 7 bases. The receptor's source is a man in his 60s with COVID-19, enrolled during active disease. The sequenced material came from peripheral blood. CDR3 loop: CASTPTGTRTDTQYF. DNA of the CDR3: TGTGCCAGCACCCCGACAGGGACCCGCACAGATACGCAGTATTTT.